The next 31 T cell receptor beta chains were all read from a single sample in a study of CD8+ T cells in alopecia areata. RNA extraction and reverse transcription yielded cDNA as sequencing template. TCRdb's table, derived via immunoSEQ multiplex PCR, lists solely in-frame clones and lacks some. The repertoire holds approximately 100,000 clones, 60% seen once, with around 15% in the top ten. The treatment: oral pan-JAK inhibitor, 5-10 mg twice daily. This sample comprised CD8+ T cells sorted from blood, obtained at roughly week 55, from a patient treated with tofacitinib. Receptors were obtained from a human donor with alopecia areata.

J is TRBJ1-1 and V is TRBV14; D unclear. Trimming shortened V by 1 base and J by 1 base, and 10 bases separated the two germline ends. In germline, CDR1 is SGHDN, CDR2 FVKESK. The CDR3 has 15 residues. The CDR3 reads CASSQVSRPNTEAFF. The CDR3 coding sequence is TGTGCCAGCAGCCAAGTAAGTCGACCGAACACTGAAGCTTTCTTT.

This clone was detected only a few times. The chain is built from TRBV9 and TRBJ1-1; the D is unclear. V was shortened by 0 bases and J by 8 bases, with 8 bases between the two germline ends. CDR1 and CDR2 (germline): SGDLS, YYNGEE. The CDR3 runs to 12 residues. The CDR3 DNA is TGTGCCAGCAGCGTAGTAGAGAGCGAAGCTTTCTTT. It translates to CASSVVESEAFF.

The V and J genes are TRBV6-6 and TRBJ1-6, with D possibly being TRBD1 (5 bases). The CDR3 covers 15 residues. Germline CDR1 is MNHNY and CDR2 is SVGAGI (reference sequence). Trimming took off 2 bases at V and 4 bases at J, with 9 bases between the two ends. CDR3 nucleotides: TGTGCCAGCAGTTACCCACAGGAGTATAATTCACCCCTCCACTTT. Its translation: CASSYPQEYNSPLHF.

The chain couples TRBV6-6 to TRBJ1-2; no reliable D call. The CDR3 runs to 13 residues. Trimming took 2 bases from V and 4 from J, leaving 8 bases between them. From germline, CDR1 is MNHNY and CDR2 SVGAGI (reference sequence). CDR3 in amino acids: CASSYGGFYGYTF. CDR3 nucleotide sequence: TGTGCCAGCAGTTACGGTGGCTTCTATGGCTACACCTTC.

The chain carries TRBV9 and TRBJ2-1; either TRBD1 or TRBD2 may fit D (5 bases each). V dropped 4 bases and J dropped 0 bases, with 17 bases sitting between them. The CDR3 length is 17 residues. Germline CDR1 SGDLS, CDR2 YYNGEE. The CDR3 reads CASSLSGAHSSYNEQFF. In DNA, the CDR3 is TGTGCCAGCAGCCTTTCCGGGGCACATAGCTCCTACAATGAGCAGTTCTTC.

The chain combines TRBV5-6 with TRBJ1-1; D not resolved. V gave up 2 bases and J gave up 1 base, with 6 bases separating them. CDR1 and CDR2 (germline): SGHDT, YYEEEE. This CDR3 region has 13 residues. CDR3 DNA: TGTGCCAGCAGCTTAGGACGGAACACTGAAGCTTTCTTT. Residues: CASSLGRNTEAFF.

The chain carries TRBV6-6 and TRBJ2-6; TRBD1 matches at 8 bases. Germline CDR1 MNHNY, CDR2 SVGAGI (reference sequence). The CDR3 is made up of 16 amino acids. V was pared by 4 bases and J by 2 bases, with 4 bases of the junction left unmatched. The CDR3 region is CASSWAGGAGANVLTF. DNA for the CDR3: TGTGCCAGCAGTTGGGCAGGGGGCGCTGGGGCCAACGTCCTGACTTTC.

This clone was counted many times. The chain has TRBV10-3 and TRBJ1-1, with D unclear. CDR3 length equals 13 residues. V was shortened by 0 bases and J by 5 bases, with 7 bases between the two germline ends. Germline CDR1 is ENHRY and CDR2 is SYGVKD. The CDR3 protein is CAISESKQTEAFF. CDR3 coding DNA: TGTGCCATCAGTGAGTCGAAGCAAACTGAAGCTTTCTTT.

The V gene is TRBV6-5, the J gene TRBJ2-5, with D perhaps TRBD1 or TRBD2 (6 bases each). V was pared by 9 bases and J by 5 bases, with 16 bases between. The length of the CDR3 is 13 residues. The germline V gene encodes CDR1 MNHEY and CDR2 SVGAGI. The CDR3 reads CASIRGPGETQYF. The DNA for the CDR3 is TGTGCCAGTATCCGGGGGCCCGGGGAGACCCAGTACTTC.

This clone was found a few times. The chain couples TRBV5-4 to TRBJ2-7; D is undetermined. Germline V gives CDR1 SGHNT, CDR2 YYREEE (reference sequence). The CDR3 has 14 residues. Trimming cost V 0 bases and J 1 base, with 8 bases left between them. The CDR3 nucleotides read TGTGCCAGCAGCTTGGCGTCGGGTTCCTACGAGCAGTACTTC. This encodes CASSLASGSYEQYF.

V gene TRBV23-1 combines with J gene TRBJ1-4; D not resolved. TRBV23-1 is an open reading frame whose function is uncertain. V lost 0 bases, J lost 11 bases, and 22 bases lay in between. The CDR3 is 17 amino acids. CDR3 DNA sequence: TGCGCCAGCAGTCAATCCGGCGTGACACACCTGAGGTGTAAACTGTTTTTT. The encoded protein is CASSQSGVTHLRCKLFF.

The V and J genes are TRBV5-1 and TRBJ2-6; D gene ambiguous. Germline V gene data show CDR1 as SGHRS and CDR2 as YFSETQ. V was pared by 3 bases and J by 0 bases, with 7 bases between. This CDR3 has 15 amino acids. CDR3 sequence reads: CASSSPDSGANVLTF. The CDR3 DNA reads as TGCGCCAGCAGCTCCCCGGACTCTGGGGCCAACGTCCTGACTTTC.

This clone was counted a single time. A read error is possible here, since a much larger clone lies one base away. The chain couples TRBV11-2 to TRBJ2-3, with 12 bases matching TRBD2. There are 17 residues in the CDR3. The germline V gene encodes CDR1 SGHAT and CDR2 FQNNGV. The J segment lost 8 bases and the V segment lost 5 bases, leaving 14 bases of the junction unmatched. Here the CDR3 reads CASSQAISSGGAGTQYF. CDR3 nucleotides: TGTGCCAGCAGCCAAGCCATCTCTAGCGGGGGGGCAGGTACGCAGTATTTT. Using reference TRBV11-2 and TRBJ2-3 for the parts outside the CDR3, the full variable domain is EAGVAQSPRYKIIEKRQSVAFWCNPISGHATLYWYQQILGQGPKLLIQFQNNGVVDDSQLPKDRFSAERLKGVDSTLKIQPAKLEDSAVYLCASSQAISSGGAGTQYFGPGTRLTVL.

The chain combines TRBV27 with TRBJ2-6; D gene uncertain. V was clipped by 2 bases and J by 2 bases, with 13 bases between them. Germline V gene sequence: CDR1 MNHEY, CDR2 SMNVEV (reference sequence). The CDR3 spans 17 residues. The CDR3 spells CASSLTQPGPGANVLTF. CDR3 nucleotide sequence: TGTGCCAGCAGTTTAACCCAGCCCGGCCCTGGGGCCAACGTCCTGACTTTC.

This chain joins TRBV11-2 and TRBJ1-4; no firm D call. In germline, CDR1 is SGHAT, CDR2 FQNNGV. V was pared by 5 bases and J by 7 bases, with 17 bases between. This CDR3 comprises 15 residues. CDR3 sequence (DNA): TGTGCCAGCAGCCTCCGACCGGCAGGTCCTGAAAAACTGTTTTTT. It specifies CASSLRPAGPEKLFF.

The chain joins TRBV30 to TRBJ2-3; the D gene is possibly TRBD2 (5 bases). V lost 1 base, J lost 4 bases, and 12 bases lay in between. The CDR3 is 14 amino acids. Germline-derived CDR1 and CDR2 are GTSNPN and SVGIG (reference sequence). The CDR3 sequence: CAWSEADEADTQYF. The CDR3 DNA follows: TGTGCCTGGAGTGAAGCGGACGAGGCAGATACGCAGTATTTT.

The chain combines TRBV7-2 with TRBJ2-5; D is unclear. CDR1 and CDR2 from the germline V gene are SGHTA and FQGNSA. There are 15 residues in the CDR3. With 3 bases removed from V and 5 bases from J, the gap between germline ends came to 16 bases. The CDR3 sequence is CASSFVSRSRETQYF. CDR3 coding DNA: TGTGCCAGCAGCTTTGTCTCCCGAAGCCGTGAGACCCAGTACTTC.

This clone has only a few counts. The rearrangement uses TRBV5-1 and TRBJ1-2; a weak D match, TRBD1 (5 bases). Trimming took 3 bases from V and 4 from J, leaving 13 bases between them. The CDR3 sequence is 14 residues long. Germline V gives CDR1 SGHRS, CDR2 YFSETQ. The CDR3 DNA is TGCGCCAGCAGCTCGGAGGACGGGGGCTATGGCTACACCTTC. This encodes CASSSEDGGYGYTF.

J is TRBJ2-7 and V is TRBV5-6; 12 nucleotides match TRBD1. In germline, CDR1 is SGHDT, CDR2 YYEEEE. The length of the CDR3 is 15 residues. J gave up 3 bases and V 4 bases, and 5 bases lay outside the gene matches. CDR3 in amino acids: CASSTRDRGLYEQYF. The CDR3 DNA reads TGTGCCAGCAGCACCCGGGACAGGGGGCTCTACGAGCAGTACTTC.

This clone showed up just a few times. CDR3 protein: CASSETRYEQFF. CDR3 DNA sequence: TGTGCCAGCAGTGAGACGCGATATGAGCAGTTCTTC. The chain is built from TRBV2 and TRBJ2-1, with D uncertain. The CDR3 is made up of 12 amino acids. Trimming took 3 bases from V and 8 from J, leaving 8 bases between them. CDR1 is SNHLY and CDR2 is FYNNEI in the germline V gene.

The chain carries TRBV6-5 and TRBJ1-2; TRBD1 aligns across 9 bases. With V trimmed by 2 bases and J by 5 bases, 9 bases remained unmatched. Germline loops: CDR1 MNHEY, CDR2 SVGAGI. This CDR3 has 16 residues. The CDR3 nucleotides read TGTGCCAGCAGTTACGGCCCCTGGGACAGGGAGTATGGCTACACCTTC. Residues: CASSYGPWDREYGYTF.

The rearrangement uses TRBV7-9 and TRBJ1-2; 8 bases fit TRBD1. The V gene end was trimmed by 2 bases and the J gene end by 4 bases; junction bases not matched to a gene: 12. The germline V gene has CDR1 SEHNR and CDR2 FQNEAQ (reference sequence). The CDR3 is made up of 17 amino acids. In DNA form, the CDR3 reads TGTGCCAGCAGCTTAATCGCCAGGACAGGGAAGACCTATGGCTACACCTTC. Amino acid sequence: CASSLIARTGKTYGYTF.

V gene TRBV7-6 combines with J gene TRBJ2-6; possible D gene TRBD1, 7 bases. The CDR3 extends over 14 amino acids. V was shortened by 5 bases and J by 8 bases, with 13 bases between the two germline ends. Germline values: CDR1 SGHVS, CDR2 FNYEAQ. The CDR3 DNA follows: TGTGCCAGCAGCCCGCGGGACAGAACCAACGTCCTGACTTTC. Amino acid sequence: CASSPRDRTNVLTF.

There are many counts of this clone. The chain recombines TRBV11-2 with TRBJ2-5, with 10 positions matching TRBD1. The CDR3 totals 18 residues. CDR1 is SGHAT and CDR2 is FQNNGV in the germline V gene. The V segment lost 4 bases and the J segment 5 bases; nucleotides outside the gene matches: 16. As DNA, the CDR3 is TGTGCCAGCAGCTCCTATCCCGCCCCGGGACAGGGGCGGGAGACCCAGTACTTC. It specifies CASSSYPAPGQGRETQYF.

The chain carries TRBV29-1 and TRBJ1-1; D perhaps matches TRBD1 (6 bases). Germline CDR1 and CDR2: SQVTM and ANQGSEA. The CDR3 runs 13 residues. Trimming removed 7 bases at V and 2 bases at J, with 14 bases between. In nucleotides, the CDR3 is TGCAGCGATAAGGGGGACCCTAACACTGAAGCTTTCTTT. Its protein product is CSDKGDPNTEAFF.

J is TRBJ2-5 and V is TRBV30; D might be TRBD1 or TRBD2, each matching 6 bases. V dropped 4 bases and J dropped 5 bases, with 14 bases sitting between them. The CDR3 is made up of 13 amino acids. Germline CDR1 and CDR2: GTSNPN and SVGIG (reference sequence). In DNA form, the CDR3 reads TGTGCCTGGATCTCTACAGGGAGGGAGACCCAGTACTTC. Translation gives CAWISTGRETQYF.

This chain uses TRBV7-9 with TRBJ1-2; 8 bases agree with TRBD1. Germline V gene lookup returns CDR1 SEHNR and CDR2 FQNEAQ (reference sequence). CDR3 length: 15 residues. The J segment lost 4 bases and the V segment lost 3 bases, leaving 7 bases of the junction unmatched. CDR3 sequence (DNA): TGTGCCAGCAGCTTTAATCGGGACAGGCTCTATGGCTACACCTTC. Translated, it gives CASSFNRDRLYGYTF.

This chain links TRBV7-9 with TRBJ2-7; D is unclear. The CDR3 covers 13 residues. Looked up from germline, CDR1 is SEHNR and CDR2 is FQNEAQ (reference sequence). Trimming left V 2 bases short and J 2 bases short, with 7 bases between. The CDR3 DNA follows: TGTGCCAGCAGCTTAAAGGGAACCTACGAGCAGTACTTC. This sequence encodes CASSLKGTYEQYF.

The genes are TRBV14 and TRBJ2-5, with TRBD2 identical over 7 bases. Germline loops: CDR1 SGHDN, CDR2 FVKESK. Losses at the gene ends were 8 bases for V and 3 bases for J; bases not matched to a gene: 0. The CDR3 extends over 11 amino acids. The CDR3 sequence is CASRGEETQYF. In DNA, the CDR3 is TGTGCCAGCCGGGGGGAAGAGACCCAGTACTTC. The complete variable domain, with remaining parts taken from reference TRBV14 and TRBJ2-5, reads EAGVTQFPSHSVIEKGQTVTLRCDPISGHDNLYWYRRVMGKEIKFLLHFVKESKQDESGMPNNRFLAERTGGTYSTLKVQPAELEDSGVYFCASRGEETQYFGPGTRLLVL.

CDR3 DNA sequence: TGCAGCGTTGGGTTTTTCCAGGGGTCGGGTAATGAGCAGTTCTTC. This sequence encodes CSVGFFQGSGNEQFF. The chain has TRBV29-1 and TRBJ2-1, with a tentative D call TRBD1 (6 bases). The CDR3 is 15 residues long. V was shortened by 4 bases and J by 7 bases, with 20 bases between the two germline ends. Germline values: CDR1 SQVTM, CDR2 ANQGSEA.

V and J are TRBV5-6 and TRBJ2-2, with TRBD2 matching over 7 bases. CDR1 SGHDT and CDR2 YYEEEE come from the germline V gene. This CDR3 has 16 residues. With 0 bases clipped from V and 3 bases from J, the junction kept 5 bases outside the gene matches. The CDR3 region has the DNA TGTGCCAGCAGCTTGGCGTCGGGGGGATACACCGGGGAGCTGTTTTTT. It specifies CASSLASGGYTGELFF.